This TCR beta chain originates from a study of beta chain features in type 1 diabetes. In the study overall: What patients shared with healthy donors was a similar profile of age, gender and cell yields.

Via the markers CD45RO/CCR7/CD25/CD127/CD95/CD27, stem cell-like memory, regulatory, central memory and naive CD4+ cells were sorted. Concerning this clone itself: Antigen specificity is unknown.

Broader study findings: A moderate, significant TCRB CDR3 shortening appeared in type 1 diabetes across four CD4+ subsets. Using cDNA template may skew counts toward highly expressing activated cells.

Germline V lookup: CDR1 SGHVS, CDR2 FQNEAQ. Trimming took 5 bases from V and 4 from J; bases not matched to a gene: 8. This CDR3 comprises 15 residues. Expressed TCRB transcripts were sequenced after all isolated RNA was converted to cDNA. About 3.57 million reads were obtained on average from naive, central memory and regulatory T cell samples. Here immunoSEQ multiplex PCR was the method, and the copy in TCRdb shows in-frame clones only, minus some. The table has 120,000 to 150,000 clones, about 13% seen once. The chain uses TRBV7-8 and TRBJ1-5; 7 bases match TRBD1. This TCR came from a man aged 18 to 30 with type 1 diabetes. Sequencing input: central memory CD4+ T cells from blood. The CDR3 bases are TGTGCCAGCAGCAAACAGGGGACTGTAAATCAGCCCCAGCATTTT. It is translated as CASSKQGTVNQPQHF. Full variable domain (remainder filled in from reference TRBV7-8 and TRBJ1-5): GAGVSQSPRYKVAKRGQDVALRCDPISGHVSLFWYQQALGQGPEFLTYFQNEAQLDKSGLPSDRFFAERPEGSVSTLKIQRTQQEDSAVYLCASSKQGTVNQPQHFGDGTRLSIL.